A selection of T cell receptor beta chains follows, all from one sample in a study of shared clonotypes between healthy human individuals. Sequencing used immunoSEQ multiplex PCR; TCRdb keeps in-frame clones, though not all of them. The sample shows approximately 1.4 million clones, 95% to 99% of them seen only once. The specimen sequenced was naive CD4+ T cells sorted from blood. The receptors here all came from a young man in good health. CDR3s include the opening cysteine and the closing phenylalanine or tryptophan. Each record gives: J gene, V gene, D gene, CDR3 length, CDR3 protein. A D gene is named only where the DNA matches it firmly.

TRBJ1-4 TRBV7-2 . 13 CASGLTVREKLFF
TRBJ2-7 TRBV21-1 . 17 CASSKERSLRETPRSDF
TRBJ2-1 TRBV5-1 TRBD2 17 CASSRTGTSGVMDEQFF
TRBJ2-7 TRBV4-3 TRBD2 15 CASSQAASGSHEQYF
TRBJ1-4 TRBV6-6 . 15 CASSYGDTTNEKLFF
TRBJ2-7 TRBV5-1 TRBD1 15 CASSLETGQNYEQYF
TRBJ2-7 TRBV5-1 TRBD2 16 CASSPGGTSIPREQYF
TRBJ2-7 TRBV5-1 TRBD2 21 CASSSRGAPEASGRARYEQYF
TRBJ2-6 TRBV5-1 . 18 CASSLKGIIVSGANVLTF
TRBJ2-3 TRBV6-5 TRBD2 15 CASSYQGLAGGTQYF
TRBJ2-7 TRBV6-6 TRBD2 12 CASKREKNEQYF
TRBJ1-2 TRBV5-5 . 14 CASSLQQGGYGYTF
TRBJ2-7 TRBV27 . 15 CASSFEGHHSYEQYF
TRBJ2-3 TRBV6-1 . 13 CASSEWGRDTQYF
TRBJ2-1 TRBV19 TRBD1 16 CASRRGPGQGYNEQFF
TRBJ2-7 TRBV6-5 . 15 CASSYSQVLSDEQYF
TRBJ1-1 TRBV28 . 16 CASSFVRGRYGTEAFF